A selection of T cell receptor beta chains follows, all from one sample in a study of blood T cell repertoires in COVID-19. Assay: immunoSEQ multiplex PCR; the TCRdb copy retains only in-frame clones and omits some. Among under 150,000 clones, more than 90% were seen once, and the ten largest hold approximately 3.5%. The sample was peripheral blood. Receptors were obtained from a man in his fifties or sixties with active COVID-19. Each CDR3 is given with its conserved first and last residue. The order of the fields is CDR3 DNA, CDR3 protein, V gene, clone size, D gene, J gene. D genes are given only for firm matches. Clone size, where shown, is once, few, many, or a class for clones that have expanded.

TGTGCCAGTAGTATGCAGGGACAGATCTCTGGAAACACCATATATTTT CASSMQGQISGNTIYF TRBV19 . TRBD1 TRBJ1-3
TGTGCCAGCAGCGGGGGGCATCACTCTGGAAACACCATATATTTT CASSGGHHSGNTIYF TRBV9 . . TRBJ1-3
TGTGCCAGCAGCTTAGGCGCCTCGGGGGGTGGTGAGCAGTTCTTC CASSLGASGGGEQFF TRBV7-6 . TRBD2 TRBJ2-1
TGTGCCAGCAGTTACTCGAAATTAGAGGGCTACACCTTC CASSYSKLEGYTF TRBV6-6 . . TRBJ1-2
TGTGCCAGCAGCTTAGTGGGCAGGACAACCTACAATGAGCAGTTCTTC CASSLVGRTTYNEQFF TRBV7-8 . . TRBJ2-1
TGTGCCAGTAGTGTCGGACAGTTAACTGAAGCTTTCTTT CASSVGQLTEAFF TRBV19 . . TRBJ1-1
TGTGCCACCAGTGACTACCCTACCTTGAACACCGGGGAGCTGTTTTTT CATSDYPTLNTGELFF TRBV24-1 . . TRBJ2-2
TGTGCCAGCAGTTTAGAAGGGGGTGGCTACACCTTC CASSLEGGGYTF TRBV12-3/TRBV12-4 . . TRBJ1-2
TGCGCCAGCAGCCAGTCGGGACTAGCGGCGGATACGCAGTATTTT CASSQSGLAADTQYF TRBV4-1 . TRBD2 TRBJ2-3
TGTGCCAGCAGTGACCCTAGCGGGAGGGACCACAATGAGCAGTTCTTC CASSDPSGRDHNEQFF TRBV25-1 . TRBD2 TRBJ2-1
TGTGCCAGTAGTAGAAGGGAGGTAGAGACCCAGTACTTC CASSRREVETQYF TRBV19 once . TRBJ2-5
TGTGCCACCAGTTGGACAGGGGCGGGCAATGAGCAGTTCTTC CATSWTGAGNEQFF TRBV24-1 . TRBD1 TRBJ2-1
TGTGCCAGCAGCTTCCGGGGAACTGAAGCTTTCTTT CASSFRGTEAFF TRBV11-2 . . TRBJ1-1
TGTGCCACCAGCAGAGATCTCGTGGGGCCCACTGAAGCTTTCTTT CATSRDLVGPTEAFF TRBV15 . . TRBJ1-1
TGTGCCAGCTCGGAGACGGGAGCTACTGAAGCTTTCTTT CASSETGATEAFF TRBV7-9 many . TRBJ1-1
TGTGCCAGCAGGACACAGCCGAATAATGAAAAACTGTTTTTT CASRTQPNNEKLFF TRBV27 . . TRBJ1-4
TGTGCCAGCAGCCAAGAAGGAGGACAGGGACAGGAAAAACTGTTTTTT CASSQEGGQGQEKLFF TRBV14 . TRBD1 TRBJ1-4
TGTGCCAGCAGTAGACAGGGCGATCAGCCCCAGCATTTT CASSRQGDQPQHF TRBV2 . TRBD1 TRBJ1-5
TGTGCCAGCAGCCTAAACAGGGGGCGCGAGCAGTACTTC CASSLNRGREQYF TRBV5-6 once TRBD1 TRBJ2-7
TGTGCCAGCAGCTTAACAGGGTCTGGAAACACCATATATTTT CASSLTGSGNTIYF TRBV11-3 . . TRBJ1-3
TGTGCCAGCAGCCAAGGGGTCGGGGGGAGCACAGATACGCAGTATTTT CASSQGVGGSTDTQYF TRBV3-1/TRBV3-2 . TRBD2 TRBJ2-3
TGTGCCAGCAGTGACAGGTGGCTCGAAAAACTGTTTTTT CASSDRWLEKLFF TRBV6-1 . . TRBJ1-4
TGTGCCAGCAGTGAACAGGGGACAGATACGCAGTATTTT CASSEQGTDTQYF TRBV6-4 . TRBD1 TRBJ2-3
TGTGCCAGTTGGAGCGGGGGGCGAGCAGATACGCAGTATTTT CASWSGGRADTQYF TRBV19 . TRBD2 TRBJ2-3
TGTGCCAGCAGCACTGTTCATGGCTACACCTTC CASSTVHGYTF TRBV5-6 . . TRBJ1-2
TGCAGTGCTAGTTATAGCAATCAGCCCCAGCATTTT CSASYSNQPQHF TRBV20-1 once . TRBJ1-5
TGTGCCAGCAGTATTACCCGGAGGGAAAATTCACCCCTCCACTTT CASSITRRENSPLHF TRBV27 . . TRBJ1-6
TGTGCCAGCAGCTACGGACTAGCGGATCAAGAGACCCAGTACTTC CASSYGLADQETQYF TRBV11-2 . TRBD2 TRBJ2-5
TGTGCCAGCAGCGCTGCTCACAGGGACAGACAAGAGACCCAGTACTTC CASSAAHRDRQETQYF TRBV7-8 . TRBD1 TRBJ2-5
TGTGCCAGCAGCGGGTCCCTATCGGGGGAGCAAGAGACCCAGTACTTC CASSGSLSGEQETQYF TRBV9 . . TRBJ2-5
TGTGCCAGCAATCTTGGACAGGGCTACGAGCAGTACTTC CASNLGQGYEQYF TRBV19 . TRBD1 TRBJ2-7
TGTGCCAGTAGGCTGACAGGGGCCTACGAGCAGTACTTC CASRLTGAYEQYF TRBV19 . TRBD1 TRBJ2-7
TGTGCCAGCTCACCCACGGGGGGCGCCCCGAGGTCCTACGAGCAGTACTTC CASSPTGGAPRSYEQYF TRBV18 . . TRBJ2-7
TGTGCCAGCAGCTTCCGAAGGGGGACCGGGGAGCTGTTTTTT CASSFRRGTGELFF TRBV7-2 . . TRBJ2-2
TGCAGCGTTGTCCGGGAGACCGGGGAGCTGTTTTTT CSVVRETGELFF TRBV29-1 . . TRBJ2-2
TGCGCCAGCAGCTTGGGGGGCACGAACACCGGGGAGCTGTTTTTT CASSLGGTNTGELFF TRBV5-1 . . TRBJ2-2
TGTGCCAGCTCGCGAGGCGGGGGCAGGACTAGCGGGAGAACAGATACGCAGTATTTT CASSRGGGRTSGRTDTQYF TRBV18 . TRBD2 TRBJ2-3
TGCGCCAGCAGCTCCCCGGGACAGATCTATGGCTACACCTTC CASSSPGQIYGYTF TRBV5-1 . TRBD1 TRBJ1-2
TGTGCCAGCAGCTTAGTTAACCGGGGCAATCAGCCCCAGCATTTT CASSLVNRGNQPQHF TRBV7-2 . . TRBJ1-5
TGTGCCAGCAGCGATACTAGCGGGGCCATCGGGGAGCTGTTTTTT CASSDTSGAIGELFF TRBV9 . TRBD2 TRBJ2-2
TGCGCCAGCAGCTTGAGCGCAGGGGGCGCGATCACTGAAGCTTTCTTT CASSLSAGGAITEAFF TRBV5-1 . TRBD1 TRBJ1-1